Below, one TCR beta chain is given with its context. Its binding antigen is unknown. Per-base quality was not reported, and no clone a single base away is much larger than it. The immunoSEQ assay was used to generate TCR beta chain sequences from genomic DNA. The study's processing was this. CDR3 sequences that did not begin with the conserved framework cysteine at position 104 were removed manually. Clonality was calculated as one minus the normalized Shannon's Diversity Index, with values ranging from 0 (maximal diversity) to 1 (oligoclonal). Differences in the frequency of the same CDR3 between samples, such as brain versus blood, were assessed with chi-squared comparison-of-proportions tests. Public clonotypes were identified by searching immuneACCESS, and similarity to known antiviral clonotypes was assessed with the VDJdb browser. TCRdb re-hosts the immuneACCESS table, in-frame sequences only. Its copies lack some clones; in the studies checked, an unresolved V gene accounts for under half of them, and the cause for the rest is not known. V, J and clone size are taken as reported in that table, and D and trimming were inferred from the DNA itself. The sample table contains roughly 110,000 clones; only one count was recorded for around 94% of them. About 4% of the sample belongs to the ten largest clones.

In the germline V gene, CDR1 corresponds to SGDLS and CDR2 to YYNGEE. The CDR3, from cysteine to phenylalanine, totals 13 residues. Of all the DNA, just the CDR3 is kept, 39 bases in frame from base 1. Trimming removed 2 bases from V and 4 bases from J, leaving 6 bases between the germline ends. The data stem from a study of brain T cells in children with intractable seizures (dated by TCRdb to the early 2020s). For the wider study: As a first screen for immune gene transcripts, resected brain tissue from 40 to 60 pediatric epilepsy surgery cases was run on a NanoString immunology panel. Of the approximately twelve selected surgery cases, pre-surgery blood was also sequenced for eight, so four had brain tissue only.

What the work shows at the level of the full study, not this receptor alone: The patients' HCMV serostatus was not known, and viral specificity was inferred solely from CDR3 sequence similarity. Because sequencing depth was different between pre-surgery and post-surgery blood, clones absent from the pre-surgery sample may reflect undersampling.

The time point label on this specimen signifies: resected brain tissue, or blood drawn just prior to surgery. The surgery cases with the highest brain T cell transcript signatures were chosen for TCR beta chain sequencing of brain tissue, and also of blood when blood was available. Prior to surgery, the patients had been treated with at least one anti-epileptic drug. The TCR-sequenced patients were children whose drug-resistant epilepsy was caused by tuberous sclerosis complex, focal cortical dysplasia, Rasmussen encephalitis or hemimegalencephaly. The blood samples were collected right before the epilepsy surgery. Bulk genomic DNA was isolated from unsorted brain tissue and whole blood using the Monarch genomic DNA purification kit.

The source was peripheral blood, collected at surgery. This TCR was recovered from a boy under three years old with hemimegalencephaly and intractable seizures. The chain uses TRBV9 and TRBJ2-2; the D gene is not confidently resolved. The DNA sequence reads TGTGCCAGCAGCGTCTTGGGCACCGGGGAGCTGTTTTTT. It specifies CASSVLGTGELFF.